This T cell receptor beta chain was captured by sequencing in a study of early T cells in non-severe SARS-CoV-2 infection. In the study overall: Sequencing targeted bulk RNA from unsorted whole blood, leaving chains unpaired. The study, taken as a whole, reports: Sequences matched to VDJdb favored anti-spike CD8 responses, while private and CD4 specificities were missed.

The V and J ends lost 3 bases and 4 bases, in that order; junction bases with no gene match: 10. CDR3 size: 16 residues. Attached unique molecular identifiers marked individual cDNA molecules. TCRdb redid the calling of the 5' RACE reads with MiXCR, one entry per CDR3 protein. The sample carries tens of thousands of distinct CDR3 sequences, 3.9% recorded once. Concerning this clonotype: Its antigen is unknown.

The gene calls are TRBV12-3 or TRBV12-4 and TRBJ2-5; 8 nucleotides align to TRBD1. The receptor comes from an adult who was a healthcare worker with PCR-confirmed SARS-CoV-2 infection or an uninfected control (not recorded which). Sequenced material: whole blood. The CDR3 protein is CASSFPWTGFSETQYF. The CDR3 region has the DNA TGTGCCAGCAGTTTTCCGTGGACAGGGTTTTCAGAGACCCAGTACTTC.